These T cell receptor beta chains were read from a single sample in a study of naive and memory T cell subsets. TCRdb re-analysed the UMI-ligation and nested PCR reads in MiXCR, keeping a single row per CDR3 protein. The data show 120,000 to 150,000 distinct CDR3 sequences, with 15% to 20% seen just once and approximately 0.13% held by the top ten. Specimen: naive CD4+ T cells from blood. The receptors derive from a human donor in good health. CDR3s include the opening cysteine and the closing phenylalanine or tryptophan. Fields, in order: J gene, V gene, D gene, CDR3 protein. The D gene is left open where the match is weak.

>TRBJ1-6|TRBV6-5|TRBD1
CASRRTGQNSPLHF
>TRBJ1-2|TRBV29-1|NA
CSVMRGGIYGYTF
>TRBJ2-2|TRBV2|NA
CASSEDVNTGELFF
>TRBJ2-3|TRBV7-3|NA
CASSPGLLSTDTQYF
>TRBJ2-1|TRBV5-4|TRBD2
CASSLAASGSYNEQFF
>TRBJ1-2|TRBV20-1|NA
CSARDGSTTTNYGYTF
>TRBJ2-1|TRBV7-6|NA
CASSPVEANNEQFF
>TRBJ1-2|TRBV29-1|NA
CSVDGISGYGYTF
>TRBJ2-2|TRBV7-7|TRBD2
CASSLGTSGYGTGELFF
>TRBJ2-1|TRBV5-1|NA
CASSLLTPTYNEQFF
>TRBJ2-1|TRBV5-1|TRBD2
CASSLGILAANREQFF
>TRBJ1-1|TRBV20-1|NA
CSAPRGGPNTEAFF
>TRBJ2-3|TRBV12-3/TRBV12-4|NA
CASSFDYPSTDTQYF
>TRBJ2-3|TRBV18|TRBD2
CASSFQREPSTDTQYF
>TRBJ2-7|TRBV7-2|NA
CASSFESLGREQYF
>TRBJ2-1|TRBV6-5|TRBD1
CASTRGLAYNEQFF
>TRBJ2-3|TRBV20-1|TRBD1
CSAILGGRGTDTQYF
>TRBJ1-3|TRBV3-1|NA
CASSQLQAGNTIYF